This T cell receptor beta chain was identified during a study of response to subunit inactivated influenza vaccine. Study-level results: Seasonal influenza vaccination, on each occasion, was suggested by the authors to recruit few new T cells.

With respect to this clonotype: Its antigen is still unknown.

TCRdb re-analysed the RT-PCR reads in MiXCR, keeping a single row per CDR3 protein. This sample has a few hundred thousand distinct CDR3 sequences, with 14% found just once. Germline values: CDR1 SGHRS, CDR2 YFSETQ. CDR3 size: 15 residues. V shed 1 base, J shed 6 bases, and the junction held 6 bases outside the gene matches. Here the sequenced sample was PBMCs from blood, taken 11 to 12 days after vaccination. This sequence joins TRBV5-1 and TRBJ2-2; 7 bases fit TRBD1. This receptor was obtained from a man aged 45-60 years who received an inactivated influenza vaccine. CDR3 in DNA: TGCGCCAGCAGCTTGAATGGCCAGGGGGCCGGGGAGCTGTTTTTT. Translating it yields CASSLNGQGAGELFF. The whole variable domain, filled in from reference TRBV5-1 and TRBJ2-2, reads KAGVTQTPRYLIKTRGQQVTLSCSPISGHRSVSWYQQTPGQGLQFLFEYFSETQRNKGNFPGRFSGRQFSNSRSEMNVSTLELGDSALYLCASSLNGQGAGELFFGEGSRLTVL.